This TCR beta chain was retrieved from a study of breast tumors, draining lymph nodes, adjacent tissues. The length of the CDR3 is 17 residues. From germline, CDR1 is SGHRS and CDR2 YFSETQ. TCRdb reprocessed the multiplex PCR reads via MiXCR and lists one record per CDR3 protein. The sample lists around 230,000 distinct CDR3 sequences, roughly 32% occurring once. Of note for this clonotype: A read error may explain this, as a much larger clone is one base away.

The lymph nodes were axillary draining lymph nodes from breast cancer patients. This receptor was identified in a female donor with breast cancer. Some clones in this sample may be carry-over from other donors' samples. The chain links TRBV5-1 to TRBJ1-4, with 7 bases that match TRBD1. Sequencing was performed on axillary lymph node tissue. The CDR3 DNA is TGCGCCAGCAAACGACAGGGTGGTTTTGGAACTAATGAAGAACTGTTTTTT. This translates into CASKRQGGFGTNEELFF.